This is a list of T cell receptor beta chains from one sample in a study of CD8+ T cells in alopecia areata. Assay: immunoSEQ multiplex PCR; the TCRdb copy retains only in-frame clones and omits some. The profile shows approximately 140,000 clones, around 87% of them singletons. The material was CD8+ T cells sorted from blood, obtained at week 0. The receptors were sampled from a human donor with alopecia areata. The CDR3 runs from the conserved cysteine through the conserved F or W. A D gene is named only where the DNA matches it firmly.

d_call j_call v_call cdr3_aa cdr3_nt
. TRBJ1-1 TRBV9 CASSAGVVSEAFF TGTGCCAGCAGCGCCGGGGTTGTTTCTGAAGCTTTCTTT
TRBD1 TRBJ2-7 TRBV5-1 CASSAGQGGDEQYF TGCGCCAGCAGCGCGGGACAGGGCGGGGACGAGCAGTACTTC
. TRBJ2-1 TRBV5-6 CASTGPTYNEQFF TGTGCCAGCACCGGGCCCACCTACAATGAGCAGTTCTTC
. TRBJ1-1 TRBV30 CAWSPGGTEAFF TGTGCCTGGAGCCCCGGGGGCACTGAAGCTTTCTTT
. TRBJ2-1 TRBV29-1 CSVVWDNEQFF TGCAGCGTTGTCTGGGATAATGAGCAGTTCTTC
. TRBJ1-5 TRBV6-5 CASTTTAGGQPQHF TGTGCCAGCACCACCACAGCGGGAGGTCAGCCCCAGCATTTT
. TRBJ1-1 TRBV13 CASSRSEFEAFF TGTGCCAGCAGTCGGTCCGAGTTTGAAGCTTTCTTT
. TRBJ1-3 TRBV30 CAWSVYGISGNTIYF TGTGCCTGGAGTGTATACGGCATCTCTGGAAACACCATATATTTT
TRBD2 TRBJ2-7 TRBV2 CASLGASGGSYEQYF TGTGCCAGCCTCGGGGCTAGCGGGGGATCCTACGAGCAGTACTTC
TRBD1 TRBJ2-7 TRBV27 CASSRTGAGEQYF TGTGCCAGCAGCCGGACAGGCGCCGGCGAGCAGTACTTC
TRBD2 TRBJ2-1 TRBV14 CASSQTLAASYNEQFF TGTGCCAGCAGCCAAACGCTAGCGGCCTCCTACAATGAGCAGTTCTTC
. TRBJ1-1 TRBV25-1 CASSAGNTEAFF TGTGCCAGCAGTGCGGGGAACACTGAAGCTTTCTTT